This T cell receptor beta chain is drawn from a study of T-cell memory formation after mild COVID-19. Whole-study findings and limits: Day 15 to 85 contractors were CD4/CD8 balanced; later expanders leaned CD4+.

The germline V gene has CDR1 LGHNA and CDR2 YSLEER. The CDR3 is made up of 18 amino acids. V shed 1 base and J 4 bases; nucleotides not matched to a gene: 8. From the 5' RACE reads, TCRdb called clonotypes with MiXCR, one entry per CDR3 protein. Found here are 350,000 to 450,000 distinct CDR3 sequences, around 30% of them singletons; the top ten hold approximately 13%. A few counts support this clonotype. Its antigen is as yet unknown. The chain carries TRBV4-3 and TRBJ2-1; 12 nucleotides line up with TRBD2. The sequence was collected from an adult woman who had mild COVID-19 (a few samples of this study predate the infection). Cell type and time point are not known. The sequencing sample was made of PBMCs or a T cell subset sorted from them (not recorded which). DNA of the CDR3: TGCGCCAGCAGCCAAGGCTTGACTAGCGGGAGAAAGTACAATGAGCAGTTCTTC. Its translation is CASSQGLTSGRKYNEQFF.